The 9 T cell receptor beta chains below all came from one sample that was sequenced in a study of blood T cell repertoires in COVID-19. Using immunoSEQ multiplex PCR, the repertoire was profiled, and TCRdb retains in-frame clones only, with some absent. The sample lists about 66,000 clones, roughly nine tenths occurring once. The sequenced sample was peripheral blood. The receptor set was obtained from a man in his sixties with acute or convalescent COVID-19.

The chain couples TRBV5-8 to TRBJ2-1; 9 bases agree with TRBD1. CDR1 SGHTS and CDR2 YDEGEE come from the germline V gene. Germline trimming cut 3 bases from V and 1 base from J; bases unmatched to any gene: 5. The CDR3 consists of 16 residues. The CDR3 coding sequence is TGTGCCAGCAGCTATGGGACAGGGTGGTCCTACAATGAGCAGTTCTTC. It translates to CASSYGTGWSYNEQFF.

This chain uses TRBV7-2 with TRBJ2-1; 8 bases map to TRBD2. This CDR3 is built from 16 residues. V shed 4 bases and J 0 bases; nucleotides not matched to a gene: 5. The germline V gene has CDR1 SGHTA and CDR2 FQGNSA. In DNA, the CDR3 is TGTGCCAGCAGCTCTATAGCGGGGAGCTCCTACAATGAGCAGTTCTTC. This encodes CASSSIAGSSYNEQFF.

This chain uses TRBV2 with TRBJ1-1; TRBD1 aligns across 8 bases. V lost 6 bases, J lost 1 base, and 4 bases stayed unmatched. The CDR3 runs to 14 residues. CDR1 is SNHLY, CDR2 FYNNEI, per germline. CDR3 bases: TGTGCCAGCAGCTCCCAGGGGGCGAACACTGAAGCTTTCTTT. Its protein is CASSSQGANTEAFF. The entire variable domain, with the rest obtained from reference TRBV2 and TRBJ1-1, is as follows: EPEVTQTPSHQVTQMGQEVILRCVPISNHLYFYWYRQILGQKVEFLVSFYNNEISEKSEIFDDQFSVERPDGSNFTLKIRSTKLEDSAMYFCASSSQGANTEAFFGQGTRLTVV.

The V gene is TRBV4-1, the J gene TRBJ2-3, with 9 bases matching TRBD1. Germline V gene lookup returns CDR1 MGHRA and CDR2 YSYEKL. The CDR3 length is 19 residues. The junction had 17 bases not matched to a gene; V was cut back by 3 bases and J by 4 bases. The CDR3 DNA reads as TGCGCCAGCAGCCATCTCGGACAGGGGTATGGGGATTTGGCAGATACGCAGTATTTT. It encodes CASSHLGQGYGDLADTQYF.

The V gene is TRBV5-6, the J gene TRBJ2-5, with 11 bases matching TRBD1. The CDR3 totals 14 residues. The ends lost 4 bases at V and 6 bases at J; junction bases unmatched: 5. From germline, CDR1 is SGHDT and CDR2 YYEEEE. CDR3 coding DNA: TGTGCCAGCAGCCCGGGACAGGGGGGAAAGACCCAGTACTTC. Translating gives CASSPGQGGKTQYF.

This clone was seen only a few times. In nucleotides, the CDR3 is TGTGCCAGCCGGCCGACGACTGGTTTGACTGAAGCTTTCTTT. It is translated as CASRPTTGLTEAFF. The J gene is TRBJ1-1, the V gene TRBV28; D is undetermined. Per germline, CDR1 MDHEN and CDR2 SYDVKM. This CDR3 contains 14 residues. V was cut by 8 bases and J by 5 bases, with 18 bases left in between.

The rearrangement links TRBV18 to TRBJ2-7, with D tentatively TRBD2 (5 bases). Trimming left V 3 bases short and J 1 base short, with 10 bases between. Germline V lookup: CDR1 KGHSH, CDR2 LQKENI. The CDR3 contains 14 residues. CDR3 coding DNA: TGTGCCAGCTCACCCCCGGGGTCTTCCTACGAGCAGTACTTC. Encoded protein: CASSPPGSSYEQYF. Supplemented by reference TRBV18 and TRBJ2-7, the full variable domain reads NAGVMQNPRHLVRRRGQEARLRCSPMKGHSHVYWYRQLPEEGLKFMVYLQKENIIDESGMPKERFSAEFPKEGPSILRIQQVVRGDSAAYFCASSPPGSSYEQYFGPGTRLTVT.

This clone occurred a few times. As DNA, the CDR3 is TGTGCCAGTAGTACGGGAGGGGTATTGAACATTCAGTACTTC. Its translation is CASSTGGVLNIQYF. This sequence joins TRBV19 and TRBJ2-4; 8 nucleotides align to TRBD2. V dropped 4 bases and J dropped 7; count of bases not matched to a gene: 6. The CDR3 is 14 amino acids. The germline V gene encodes CDR1 LNHDA and CDR2 SQIVND (reference sequence).

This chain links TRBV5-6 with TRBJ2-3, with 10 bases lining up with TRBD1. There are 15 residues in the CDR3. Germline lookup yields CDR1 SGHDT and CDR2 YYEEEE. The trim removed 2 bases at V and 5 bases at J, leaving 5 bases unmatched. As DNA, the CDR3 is TGTGCCAGCAGCTTTTTTGGGACAGGGGAAGATACGCAGTATTTT. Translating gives CASSFFGTGEDTQYF.